This T cell receptor beta chain was recovered during a study of shared clonotypes between healthy human individuals. Across the study: The plates for each donor numbered three CD4 naive, three CD4 memory, two CD8 naive and one CD8 memory.

General study findings and limits: Memory subsets generally showed smaller estimated richness than naive subsets did.

Replicate PCRs from sorted subsets contained about 0.2 ug DNA, which is approximately 30,000 T cell genomes. Data came from immunoSEQ multiplex PCR; TCRdb stores just in-frame clones and leaves some out. The profile covers 2 million to 2.5 million clones, with 80% to 95% appearing a single time and about 0.37% taken by the ten largest. With respect to this clone: Antigen unknown.

This receptor was obtained from a young man in good health. Some clones in this sample may be carry-over from other donors' samples. The sequenced sample consisted of naive CD4+ T cells from PBMCs. Subset reported: CD45RA+ positively selected.

As DNA, the CDR3 is TGCGCCAGCAGCTTGGGGGACAGGGGGATACAAGAGACCCAGTACTTC. Translating it yields CASSLGDRGIQETQYF. The chain combines TRBV5-1 with TRBJ2-5, with 11 bases matching TRBD1. Germline trimming cut 0 bases from V and 2 bases from J; bases unmatched to any gene: 3. Germline CDR1 SGHRS, CDR2 YFSETQ. This CDR3 has 16 residues.